The table lists the clone carrying this TCR beta chain with a count of one. CDR1 is WNHNN and CDR2 is SYGVQD in the germline V gene (reference sequence). There are 13 residues in the CDR3. The V gene lost 10 bases and the J gene lost 7 bases, with 20 bases spanning the gap. Isocitrate dehydrogenase mutation was absent in all glioblastoma patients. The sample belongs to a study of glioma-infiltrating T cells after dendritic cell vaccination. Study as a whole: Glioblastoma patients came from Phase I and II dendritic cell vaccination trials. Autologous tumor lysate was loaded overnight onto monocyte-derived dendritic cells grown 6 to 7 days with IL-4 and GM-CSF.

This table comes from immunoSEQ multiplex PCR, and its TCRdb copy is limited to in-frame clones, with some not included. Altogether under 100,000 clones are present, 70% to 90% being singletons, with the ten largest covering around 3%. The starting material was blood, obtained before dendritic cell vaccination. The source of this sequence is a human donor with glioblastoma. The rearrangement joins TRBV10-1 to TRBJ2-7, with D perhaps matching TRBD2 (6 bases). The CDR3 sequence is CAILLGGSLEQYF. The CDR3, as DNA: TGCGCCATCTTACTGGGGGGATCTTTGGAGCAGTACTTC.